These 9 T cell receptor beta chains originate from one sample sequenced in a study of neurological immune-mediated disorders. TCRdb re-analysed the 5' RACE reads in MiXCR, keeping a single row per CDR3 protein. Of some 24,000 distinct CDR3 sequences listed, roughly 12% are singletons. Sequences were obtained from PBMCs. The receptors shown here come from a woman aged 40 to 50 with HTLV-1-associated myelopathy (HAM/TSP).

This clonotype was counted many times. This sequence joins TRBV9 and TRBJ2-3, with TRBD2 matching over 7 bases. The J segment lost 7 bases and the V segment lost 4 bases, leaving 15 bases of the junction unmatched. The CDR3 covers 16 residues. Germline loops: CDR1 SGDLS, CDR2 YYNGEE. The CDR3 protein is CASSLHPSGALNTQYF. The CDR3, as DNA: TGTGCCAGCAGCCTCCACCCTAGCGGAGCCTTGAATACGCAGTATTTT. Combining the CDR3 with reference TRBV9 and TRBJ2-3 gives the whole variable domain DSGVTQTPKHLITATGQRVTLRCSPRSGDLSVYWYQQSLDQGLQFLIQYYNGEERAKGNILERFSAQQFPDLHSELNLSSLELGDSALYFCASSLHPSGALNTQYFGPGTRLTVL.

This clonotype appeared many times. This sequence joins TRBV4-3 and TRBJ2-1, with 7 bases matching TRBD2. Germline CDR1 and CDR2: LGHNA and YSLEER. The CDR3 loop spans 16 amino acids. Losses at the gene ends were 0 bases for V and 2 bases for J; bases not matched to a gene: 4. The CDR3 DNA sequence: TGCGCCAGCAGCCAAGATCTAGCGGTTCCCTACAATGAGCAGTTCTTC. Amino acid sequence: CASSQDLAVPYNEQFF.

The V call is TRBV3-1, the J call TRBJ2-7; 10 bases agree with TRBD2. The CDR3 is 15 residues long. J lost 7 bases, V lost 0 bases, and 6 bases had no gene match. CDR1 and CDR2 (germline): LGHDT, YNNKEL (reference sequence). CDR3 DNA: TGTGCCAGCAGCCAAGATAACCTAGCGGGGGATGAGCAGTACTTC. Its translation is CASSQDNLAGDEQYF.

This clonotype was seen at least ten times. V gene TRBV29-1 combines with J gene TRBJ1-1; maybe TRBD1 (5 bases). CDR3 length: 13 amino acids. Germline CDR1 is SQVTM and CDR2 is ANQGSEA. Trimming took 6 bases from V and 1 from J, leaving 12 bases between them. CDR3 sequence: CSVVGRGNTEAFF. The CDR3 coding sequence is TGCAGCGTCGTGGGACGGGGGAACACTGAAGCTTTCTTT.

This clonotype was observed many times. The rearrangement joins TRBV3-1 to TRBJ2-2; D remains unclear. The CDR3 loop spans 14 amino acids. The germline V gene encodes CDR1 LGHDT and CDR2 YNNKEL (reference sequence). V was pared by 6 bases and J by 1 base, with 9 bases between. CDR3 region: CASRDQRNTGELFF. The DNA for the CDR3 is TGTGCCAGCAGAGATCAGCGGAACACCGGGGAGCTGTTTTTT.

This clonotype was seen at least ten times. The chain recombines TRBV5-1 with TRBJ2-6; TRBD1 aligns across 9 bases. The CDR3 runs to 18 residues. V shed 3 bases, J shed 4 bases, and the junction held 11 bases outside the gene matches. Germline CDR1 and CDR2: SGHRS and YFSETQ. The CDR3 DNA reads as TGCGCCAGCAGCTCGAGCGTACAGGGGGCTTTAGGGGCCAACGTCCTGACTTTC. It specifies CASSSSVQGALGANVLTF.

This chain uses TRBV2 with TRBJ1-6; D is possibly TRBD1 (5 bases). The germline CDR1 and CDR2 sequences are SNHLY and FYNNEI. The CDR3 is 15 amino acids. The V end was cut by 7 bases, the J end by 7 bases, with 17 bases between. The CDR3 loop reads CASMGRGRKNSPLHF. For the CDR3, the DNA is TGTGCCAGCATGGGGAGGGGCAGAAAGAATTCACCCCTCCACTTT.

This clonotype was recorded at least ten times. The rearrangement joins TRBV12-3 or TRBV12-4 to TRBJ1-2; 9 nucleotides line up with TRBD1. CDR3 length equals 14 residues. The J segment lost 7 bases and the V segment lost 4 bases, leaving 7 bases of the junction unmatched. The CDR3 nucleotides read TGTGCCAGCAGTTCACAGGGGGCGCGGGGTGGCTACACCTTC. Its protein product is CASSSQGARGGYTF.

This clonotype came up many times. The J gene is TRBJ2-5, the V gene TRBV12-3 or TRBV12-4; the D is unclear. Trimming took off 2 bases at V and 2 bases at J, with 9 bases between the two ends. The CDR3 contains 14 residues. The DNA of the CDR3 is TGTGCCAGCAGTTTATTGGGCAGGCAAGAGACCCAGTACTTC. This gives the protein CASSLLGRQETQYF.